This is a list of T cell receptor beta chains from one sample in a study of T cell responses to AZD1222 COVID-19 vaccine. Sequenced by immunoSEQ multiplex PCR; TCRdb stores in-frame clones only, minus some. Of approximately 90,000 clones in the sample, roughly 90% were seen once. Sample: peripheral blood, taken on day 0 of AZD1222 vaccination. The origin of the receptors is an adult in good health. CDR3s include the opening cysteine and the closing phenylalanine or tryptophan. D genes are given only for firm matches. For some rows the clone size is stated as once, few or many, or as a class when expanded; others skip it.

clone size,V gene,D gene,J gene,CDR3 protein,CDR3 DNA
-,TRBV5-5,TRBD1,TRBJ1-1,CASSGGTGNTEAFF,TGTGCCAGCAGCGGCGGGACAGGGAACACTGAAGCTTTCTTT
-,TRBV9,-,TRBJ1-3,CASSVGGVSGNTIYF,TGTGCCAGCAGCGTAGGGGGAGTCTCTGGAAACACCATATATTTT
-,TRBV7-9,TRBD1,TRBJ1-2,CASSLPTGLRDYGYTF,TGTGCCAGCAGCTTACCGACAGGGCTGAGGGACTATGGCTACACCTTC
-,TRBV30,-,TRBJ1-2,CAWSVGAYGYTF,TGTGCCTGGAGTGTAGGGGCCTATGGCTACACCTTC
-,TRBV6-1,-,TRBJ1-1,CASSGPDGRLNTEAFF,TGTGCCAGCAGTGGCCCGGATGGACGGTTGAACACTGAAGCTTTCTTT
-,TRBV28,-,TRBJ1-2,CASSLGGRVDYGYTF,TGTGCCAGCAGTTTAGGGGGGAGGGTGGACTATGGCTACACCTTC
-,TRBV7-3,-,TRBJ1-1,CASSRGGTTNTEAFF,TGTGCCAGCAGCCGAGGGGGGACAACGAACACTGAAGCTTTCTTT
-,TRBV19,-,TRBJ2-7,CALWSYEQYF,TGTGCCTTGTGGTCCTACGAGCAGTACTTC
once,TRBV9,-,TRBJ1-2,CASTRGGYGYTF,TGTGCCAGCACCAGGGGTGGGTATGGCTACACCTTC
-,TRBV30,-,TRBJ2-7,CAWQTRRDSEQYF,TGTGCCTGGCAGACCCGGAGGGATAGCGAGCAGTACTTC
once,TRBV7-2,-,TRBJ2-7,CASSLVAGLSSYEQYF,TGTGCCAGCAGCTTAGTCGCCGGGCTAAGCTCCTACGAGCAGTACTTC
-,TRBV9,TRBD1,TRBJ2-7,CASSTDRGVPYEQYF,TGTGCCAGCAGCACAGACAGGGGGGTTCCCTACGAGCAGTACTTC
-,TRBV27,-,TRBJ2-1,CASSLSKVTRTFHEQFF,TGTGCCAGCAGTTTATCGAAGGTCACTAGGACGTTTCATGAGCAGTTCTTC
-,TRBV2,TRBD1,TRBJ2-7,CASRGQGAEQYF,TGTGCCAGCAGGGGACAGGGAGCGGAGCAGTACTTC
-,TRBV4-1,TRBD1,TRBJ2-7,CASSRARDSSSGEQYF,TGCGCCAGCAGTCGGGCCCGGGACAGTTCCTCTGGGGAGCAGTACTTC
-,TRBV18,-,TRBJ1-4,CASSPQGGEKLFF,TGTGCCAGCTCACCCCAAGGGGGGGAAAAACTGTTTTTT
-,TRBV15,-,TRBJ2-2,CATVDTRDTGELFF,TGTGCCACAGTCGACACTCGGGACACCGGGGAGCTGTTTTTT
-,TRBV14,-,TRBJ1-1,CASSHPGGPEAFF,TGTGCCAGCAGCCATCCTGGTGGTCCTGAAGCTTTCTTT
few,TRBV5-8,-,TRBJ2-7,CASSSMLGLYEQYF,TGTGCCAGCAGCTCAATGTTGGGGTTATACGAGCAGTACTTC
-,TRBV9,-,TRBJ2-2,CASSFTWGTNTGELFF,TGTGCCAGCAGCTTTACCTGGGGAACGAACACCGGGGAGCTGTTTTTT
-,TRBV6-1,-,TRBJ1-6,CASSERGESPLHF,TGTGCCAGCAGTGAAAGGGGCGAATCACCCCTCCACTTT
few,TRBV27,-,TRBJ1-6,CASSIGVWETNSPLHF,TGTGCCAGCAGTATTGGGGTATGGGAGACTAATTCACCCCTCCACTTT
few,TRBV13,-,TRBJ2-5,CASSSLGQETQYF,TGTGCCAGCAGCTCCCTGGGCCAAGAGACCCAGTACTTC
medium-sized,TRBV15,-,TRBJ1-4,CATSSPHSDATNEKLFF,TGTGCCACCAGCAGTCCGCACAGCGATGCAACTAATGAAAAACTGTTTTTT
-,TRBV4-1,-,TRBJ1-1,CASNQGRVNTEAFF,TGCGCCAGCAACCAGGGTAGGGTGAACACTGAAGCTTTCTTT
once,TRBV5-6,TRBD2,TRBJ2-7,CASSRGGFGTYEQYF,TGTGCCAGCAGTCGGGGGGGCTTCGGGACCTACGAGCAGTACTTC
-,TRBV7-6,TRBD1,TRBJ1-1,CASSPGQGRNTEAFF,TGTGCCAGCAGCCCCGGACAGGGGAGGAACACTGAAGCTTTCTTT
-,TRBV5-1,TRBD1,TRBJ2-5,CASSSGRDRGLETQYF,TGCGCCAGCAGCTCGGGAAGGGACAGGGGGCTTGAGACCCAGTACTTC
-,TRBV7-9,-,TRBJ1-1,CASSLGGRPTNTEAFF,TGTGCCAGCAGCTTAGGTGGTAGGCCGACGAACACTGAAGCTTTCTTT
-,TRBV18,-,TRBJ1-4,CASSPNEKLFF,TGTGCCAGCTCACCTAATGAAAAACTGTTTTTT
-,TRBV7-9,-,TRBJ1-1,CASSAGTSDEAFF,TGTGCCAGCAGCGCAGGGACATCCGATGAAGCTTTCTTT
-,TRBV19,-,TRBJ1-1,CASRWGPNTEAFF,TGTGCCAGCCGTTGGGGGCCAAACACTGAAGCTTTCTTT
-,TRBV7-6,-,TRBJ2-5,CASSLALGLGGETQYF,TGTGCCAGCAGCTTAGCGCTTGGACTAGGGGGAGAGACCCAGTACTTC
-,TRBV5-6,-,TRBJ1-6,CASSPMGRSPLHF,TGTGCCAGCAGCCCGATGGGCAGATCCCCCCTCCACTTT
-,TRBV6-5,-,TRBJ2-1,CASSYRSGANNEQFF,TGTGCCAGCAGTTACCGGTCAGGGGCGAACAATGAGCAGTTCTTC
-,TRBV6-5,-,TRBJ1-2,CASSYSKASRVGYTF,TGTGCCAGCAGTTACTCGAAGGCCTCCAGGGTTGGCTACACCTTC
-,TRBV27,-,TRBJ1-6,CASSRELNSPLHF,TGTGCCAGCAGCCGGGAGCTTAATTCACCCCTCCACTTT
few,TRBV15,-,TRBJ1-3,CATSRDYAGSGNTIYF,TGTGCCACCAGCAGAGATTATGCAGGCTCTGGAAACACCATATATTTT
-,TRBV6-6,-,TRBJ2-1,CASIRGGPNNAQFF,TGTGCCAGCATAAGGGGGGGTCCAAACAATGCGCAGTTCTTC
few,TRBV5-4,-,TRBJ2-7,CASSLAVISYEQYF,TGTGCCAGCAGCTTGGCCGTCATCTCCTACGAGCAGTACTTC
-,TRBV7-3,TRBD1,TRBJ1-1,CASSPTGQGAEAFF,TGTGCCAGCAGCCCAACAGGGCAGGGGGCCGAAGCTTTCTTT
-,TRBV10-3,TRBD1,TRBJ2-7,CAISDQDRLYEQYF,TGTGCCATCAGTGATCAGGACAGGTTGTACGAGCAGTACTTC
-,TRBV30,-,TRBJ1-2,CAWSSIGVGDYGYTF,TGTGCCTGGAGTTCTATTGGGGTGGGCGACTATGGCTACACCTTC
-,TRBV4-1,TRBD1,TRBJ1-2,CASSQEGGVQDYGYTF,TGCGCCAGCAGCCAAGAAGGGGGCGTCCAGGACTATGGCTACACCTTC
-,TRBV5-1,-,TRBJ2-3,CASSGGLSTDTQYF,TGCGCCAGCAGTGGGGGTCTTAGCACAGATACGCAGTATTTT
-,TRBV28,-,TRBJ1-6,CASSSRPPLHF,TGTGCCAGCAGTTCCCGGCCTCCCCTCCACTTT
once,TRBV9,-,TRBJ1-1,CASSAQGIGLTEAFF,TGTGCCAGCAGCGCCCAGGGAATTGGCCTCACTGAAGCTTTCTTT
-,TRBV28,-,TRBJ1-4,CASRGWEKLFF,TGTGCCAGCAGGGGGTGGGAAAAACTGTTTTTT
-,TRBV11-2,-,TRBJ1-2,CASSPNRPQGTYGYTF,TGTGCCAGCAGCCCCAATCGGCCCCAGGGGACGTATGGCTACACCTTC
-,TRBV19,-,TRBJ1-1,CASLETGNTEAFF,TGTGCCAGTCTTGAGACGGGGAACACTGAAGCTTTCTTT